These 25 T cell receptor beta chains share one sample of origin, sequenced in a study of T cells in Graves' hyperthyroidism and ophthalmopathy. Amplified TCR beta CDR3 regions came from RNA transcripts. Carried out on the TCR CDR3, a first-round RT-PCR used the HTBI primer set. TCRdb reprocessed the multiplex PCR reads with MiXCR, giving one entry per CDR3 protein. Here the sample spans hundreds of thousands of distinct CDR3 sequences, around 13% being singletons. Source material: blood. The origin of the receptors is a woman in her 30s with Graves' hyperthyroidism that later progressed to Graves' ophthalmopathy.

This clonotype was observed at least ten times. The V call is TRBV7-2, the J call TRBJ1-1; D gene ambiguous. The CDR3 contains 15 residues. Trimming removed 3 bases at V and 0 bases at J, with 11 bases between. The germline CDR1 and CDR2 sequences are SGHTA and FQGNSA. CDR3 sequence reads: CASSLMGFVNTEAFF. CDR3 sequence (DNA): TGTGCCAGCAGCTTGATGGGGTTCGTGAACACTGAAGCTTTCTTT.

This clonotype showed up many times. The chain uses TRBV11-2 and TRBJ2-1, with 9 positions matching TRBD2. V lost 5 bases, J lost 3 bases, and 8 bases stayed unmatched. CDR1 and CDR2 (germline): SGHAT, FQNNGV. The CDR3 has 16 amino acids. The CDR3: CASSQRLAVHYNEQFF. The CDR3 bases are TGTGCCAGCAGCCAGAGACTAGCGGTGCACTACAATGAGCAGTTCTTC.

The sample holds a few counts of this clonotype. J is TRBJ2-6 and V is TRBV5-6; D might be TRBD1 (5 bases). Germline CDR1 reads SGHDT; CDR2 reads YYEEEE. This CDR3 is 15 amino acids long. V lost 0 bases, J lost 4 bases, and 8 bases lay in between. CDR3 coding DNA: TGTGCCAGCAGCTTGGCAGGGCGCGGGGCCAACGTCCTGACTTTC. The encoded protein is CASSLAGRGANVLTF.

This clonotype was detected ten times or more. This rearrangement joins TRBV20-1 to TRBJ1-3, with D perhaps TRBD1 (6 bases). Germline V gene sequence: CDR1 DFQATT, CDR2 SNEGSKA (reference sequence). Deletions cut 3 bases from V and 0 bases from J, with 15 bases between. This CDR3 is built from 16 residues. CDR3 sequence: CSASRDIGSSGNTIYF. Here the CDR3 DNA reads TGCAGTGCTAGTAGGGACATCGGGTCCTCTGGAAACACCATATATTTT.

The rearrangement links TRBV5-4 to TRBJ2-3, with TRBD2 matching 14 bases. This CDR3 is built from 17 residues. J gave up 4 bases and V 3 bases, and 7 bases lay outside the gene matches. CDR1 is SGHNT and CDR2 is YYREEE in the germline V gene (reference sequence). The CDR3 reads CASSSGLAGASADTQYF. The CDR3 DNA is TGTGCCAGCAGCTCGGGACTAGCGGGAGCTTCGGCAGATACGCAGTATTTT.

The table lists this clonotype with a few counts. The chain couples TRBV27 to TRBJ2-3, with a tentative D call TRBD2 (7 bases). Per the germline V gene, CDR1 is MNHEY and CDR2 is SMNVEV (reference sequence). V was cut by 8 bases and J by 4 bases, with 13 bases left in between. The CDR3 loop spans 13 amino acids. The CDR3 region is CASRGAGSDTQYF. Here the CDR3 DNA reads TGTGCCAGCCGGGGGGCTGGATCAGATACGCAGTATTTT.

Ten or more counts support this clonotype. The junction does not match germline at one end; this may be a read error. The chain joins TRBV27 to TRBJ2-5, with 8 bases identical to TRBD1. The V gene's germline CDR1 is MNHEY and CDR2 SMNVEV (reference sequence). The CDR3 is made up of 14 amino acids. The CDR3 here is CVSSSGQVAETQYF. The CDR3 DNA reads TGTGTCAGCAGTTCGGGACAGGTAGCGGAGACCCAGTACTTC.

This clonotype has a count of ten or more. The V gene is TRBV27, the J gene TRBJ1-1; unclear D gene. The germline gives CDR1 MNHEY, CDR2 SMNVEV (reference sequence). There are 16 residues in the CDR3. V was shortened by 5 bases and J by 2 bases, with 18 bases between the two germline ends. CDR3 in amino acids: CASSPLALVSNTEAFF. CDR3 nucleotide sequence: TGTGCCAGCAGTCCCCTGGCGTTGGTTTCAAACACTGAAGCTTTCTTT.

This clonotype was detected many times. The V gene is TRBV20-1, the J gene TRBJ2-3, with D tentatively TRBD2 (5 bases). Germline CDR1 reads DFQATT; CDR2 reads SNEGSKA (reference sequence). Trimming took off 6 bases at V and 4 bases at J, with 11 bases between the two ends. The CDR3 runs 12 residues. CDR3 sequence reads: CSAHGNADTQYF. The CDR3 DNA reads TGCAGTGCACACGGGAATGCAGATACGCAGTATTTT.

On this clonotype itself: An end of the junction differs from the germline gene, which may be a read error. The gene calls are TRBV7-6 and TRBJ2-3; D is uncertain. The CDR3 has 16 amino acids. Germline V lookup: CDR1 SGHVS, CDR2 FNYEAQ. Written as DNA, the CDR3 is TGTGCCAGCAGCTTAGGAAATGTGGGCGGCACAGAGACGCAGTATTTT. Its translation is CASSLGNVGGTETQYF.

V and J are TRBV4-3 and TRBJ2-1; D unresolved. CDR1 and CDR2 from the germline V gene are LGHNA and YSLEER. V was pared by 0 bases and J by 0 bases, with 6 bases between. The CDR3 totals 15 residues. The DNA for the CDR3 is TGCGCCAGCAGCCAAGAGACCGGCTCCTACAATGAGCAGTTCTTC. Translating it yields CASSQETGSYNEQFF.

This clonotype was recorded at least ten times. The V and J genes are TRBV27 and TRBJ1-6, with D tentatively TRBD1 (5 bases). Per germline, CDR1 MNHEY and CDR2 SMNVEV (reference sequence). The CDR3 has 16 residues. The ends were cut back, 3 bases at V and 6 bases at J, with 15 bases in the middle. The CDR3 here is CASSFRGDPINSPLHF. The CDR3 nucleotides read TGTGCCAGCAGTTTTCGCGGGGACCCTATTAATTCACCCCTCCACTTT.

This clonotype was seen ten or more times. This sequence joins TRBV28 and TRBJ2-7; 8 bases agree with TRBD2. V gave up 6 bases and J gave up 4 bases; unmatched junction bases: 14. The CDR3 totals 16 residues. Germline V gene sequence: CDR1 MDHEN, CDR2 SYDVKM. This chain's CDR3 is CASSQRVGLGFYEQYF. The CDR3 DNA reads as TGTGCCAGCAGCCAACGCGTGGGACTAGGTTTTTACGAGCAGTACTTC.

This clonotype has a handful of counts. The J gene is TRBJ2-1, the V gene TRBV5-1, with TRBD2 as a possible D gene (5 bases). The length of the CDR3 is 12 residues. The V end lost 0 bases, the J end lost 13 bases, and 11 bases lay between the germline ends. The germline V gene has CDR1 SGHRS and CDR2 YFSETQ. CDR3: CASSLVQTTQFF. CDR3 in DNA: TGCGCCAGCAGCTTGGTCCAGACTACACAGTTCTTC.

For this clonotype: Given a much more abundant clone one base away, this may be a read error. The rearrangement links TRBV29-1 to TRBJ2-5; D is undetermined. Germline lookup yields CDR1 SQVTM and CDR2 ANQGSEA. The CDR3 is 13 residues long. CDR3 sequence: CSVEGSLQENQYF. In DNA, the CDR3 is TGCAGCGTTGAAGGCAGCCTACAAGAGAACCAGTACTTC.

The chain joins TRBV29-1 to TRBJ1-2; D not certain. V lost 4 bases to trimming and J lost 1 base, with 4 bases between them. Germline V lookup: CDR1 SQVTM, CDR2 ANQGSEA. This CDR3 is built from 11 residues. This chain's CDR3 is CSVVNNYGYTF. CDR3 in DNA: TGCAGCGTTGTCAATAACTATGGCTACACCTTC. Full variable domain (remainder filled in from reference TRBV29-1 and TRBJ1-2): SAVISQKPSRDICQRGTSLTIQCQVDSQVTMMFWYRQQPGQSLTLIATANQGSEATYESGFVIDKFPISRPNLTFSTLTVSNMSPEDSSIYLCSVVNNYGYTFGSGTRLTVV.

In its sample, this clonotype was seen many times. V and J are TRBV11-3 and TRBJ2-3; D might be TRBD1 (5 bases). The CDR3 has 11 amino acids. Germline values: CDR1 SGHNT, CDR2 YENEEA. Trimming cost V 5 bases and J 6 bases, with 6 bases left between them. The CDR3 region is CASSRQDTQYF. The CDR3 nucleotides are TGTGCCAGCAGCAGACAGGATACGCAGTATTTT.

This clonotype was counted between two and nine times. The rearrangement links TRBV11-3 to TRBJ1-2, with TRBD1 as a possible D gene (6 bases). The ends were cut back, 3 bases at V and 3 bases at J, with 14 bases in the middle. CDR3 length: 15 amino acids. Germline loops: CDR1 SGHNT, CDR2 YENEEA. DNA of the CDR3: TGTGCCAGCAGCTTGGGATTACAGGGTGACTATGGCTACACCTTC. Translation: CASSLGLQGDYGYTF.

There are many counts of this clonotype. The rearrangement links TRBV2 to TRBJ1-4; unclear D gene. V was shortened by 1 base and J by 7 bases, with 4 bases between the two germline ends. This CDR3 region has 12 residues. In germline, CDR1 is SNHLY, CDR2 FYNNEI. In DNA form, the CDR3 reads TGTGCCAGCAGTGAAGAGGGTGAAAAACTGTTTTTT. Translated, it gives CASSEEGEKLFF.

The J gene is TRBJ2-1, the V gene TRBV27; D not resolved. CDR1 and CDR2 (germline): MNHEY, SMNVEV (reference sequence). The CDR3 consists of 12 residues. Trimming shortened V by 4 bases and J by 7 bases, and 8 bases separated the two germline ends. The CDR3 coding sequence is TGTGCCAGCAGTTCCTTCTCTAATGAGCAGTTCTTC. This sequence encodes CASSSFSNEQFF.

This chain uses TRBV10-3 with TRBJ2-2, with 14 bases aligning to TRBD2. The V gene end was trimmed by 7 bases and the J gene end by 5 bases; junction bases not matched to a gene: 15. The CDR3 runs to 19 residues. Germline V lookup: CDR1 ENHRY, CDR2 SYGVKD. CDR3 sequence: CAIKGAPGTSGRLTGELFF. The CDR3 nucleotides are TGTGCCATCAAAGGGGCCCCCGGGACTAGCGGGAGATTAACCGGGGAGCTGTTTTTT.

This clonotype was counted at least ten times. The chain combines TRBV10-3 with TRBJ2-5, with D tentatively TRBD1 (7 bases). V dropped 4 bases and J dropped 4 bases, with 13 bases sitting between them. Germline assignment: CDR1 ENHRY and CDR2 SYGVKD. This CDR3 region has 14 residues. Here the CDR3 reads CAISGYRGGETQYF. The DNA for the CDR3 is TGTGCCATCAGTGGTTACAGGGGAGGAGAGACCCAGTACTTC.

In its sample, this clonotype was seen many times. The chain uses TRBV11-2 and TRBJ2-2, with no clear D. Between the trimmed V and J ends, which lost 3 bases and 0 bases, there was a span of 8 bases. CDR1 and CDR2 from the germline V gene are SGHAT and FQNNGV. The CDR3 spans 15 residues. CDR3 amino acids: CASSFSASNTGELFF. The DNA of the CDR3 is TGTGCCAGCAGCTTTTCGGCTTCGAACACCGGGGAGCTGTTTTTT.

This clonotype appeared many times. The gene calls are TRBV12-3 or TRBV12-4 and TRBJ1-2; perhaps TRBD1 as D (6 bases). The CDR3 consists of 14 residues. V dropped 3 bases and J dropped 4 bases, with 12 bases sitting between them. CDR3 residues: CASSLIEGVYGYTF. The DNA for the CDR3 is TGTGCCAGCAGTTTGATCGAGGGGGTCTATGGCTACACCTTC.

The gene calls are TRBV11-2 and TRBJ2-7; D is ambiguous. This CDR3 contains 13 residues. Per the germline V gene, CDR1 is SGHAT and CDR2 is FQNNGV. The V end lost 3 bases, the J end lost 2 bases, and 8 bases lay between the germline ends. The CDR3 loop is CASSFGQTYEQYF. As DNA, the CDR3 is TGTGCCAGCAGCTTCGGTCAGACCTACGAGCAGTACTTC.